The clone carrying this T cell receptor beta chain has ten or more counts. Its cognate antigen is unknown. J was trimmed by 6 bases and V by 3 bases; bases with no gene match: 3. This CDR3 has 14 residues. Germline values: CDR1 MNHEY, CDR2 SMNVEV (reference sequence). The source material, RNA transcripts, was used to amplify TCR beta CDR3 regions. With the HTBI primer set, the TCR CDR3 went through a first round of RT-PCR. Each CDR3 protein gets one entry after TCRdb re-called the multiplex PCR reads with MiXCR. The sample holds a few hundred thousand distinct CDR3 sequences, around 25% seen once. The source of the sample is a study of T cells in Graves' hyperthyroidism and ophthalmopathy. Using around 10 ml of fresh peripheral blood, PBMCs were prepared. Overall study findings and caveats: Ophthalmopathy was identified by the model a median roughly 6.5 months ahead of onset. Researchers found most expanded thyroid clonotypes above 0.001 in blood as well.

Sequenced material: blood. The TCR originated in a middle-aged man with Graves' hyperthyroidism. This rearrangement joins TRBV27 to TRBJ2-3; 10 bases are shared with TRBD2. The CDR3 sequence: CASSLGLAKDTQYF. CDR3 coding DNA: TGTGCCAGCAGTTTGGGACTAGCGAAGGATACGCAGTATTTT.